This record looks at one TCR beta chain sequence and its context. V lost 3 bases and J lost 5; bases outside the gene matches: 9. CDR1 KGHDR and CDR2 SFDVKD come from the germline V gene. This CDR3 contains 16 residues. The data originate from a study of blood T cell repertoires in COVID-19. The wider study: Whether acute or convalescent, the COVID-19 samples came from the United States, Italy and Spain. T cells, B-cell-depleted T cells, or PBMCs supplied cDNA or gDNA.

Original data processing: Using reference gene primer amplification, nucleated cell counts were estimated. Profiled with immunoSEQ multiplex PCR; TCRdb holds only in-frame clones, not every one. V and J calls plus clone size are reproduced from that table; the DNA served to infer D and trimming. Counted here are over 200,000 clones, around 82% occurring once; the ten biggest clones make up around 2.5%. This chain connects TRBV24-1 to TRBJ2-1; 7 positions match TRBD2. This sequence was found in a woman aged 40 to 50 with active or convalescent COVID-19. Sequenced material: peripheral blood. CDR3 amino acids: CATSDLGGGAHNEQFF. Here the CDR3 DNA reads TGTGCCACCAGTGATCTAGGCGGGGGAGCTCACAATGAGCAGTTCTTC.